This T cell receptor (beta chain) is from a study of beta chain features in type 1 diabetes. Study details: Patients did not differ from healthy donors in age, gender or cell yield. Study-wide points: High-TCR-expressing cells could be over-represented by cDNA sequencing.

This clone turned up a few times. Its matching antigen is unknown. As every portion of the isolated RNA was reverse transcribed, the sequencing read expressed TCRB transcripts. Read counts averaged approximately 3.5 million for samples of naive, central memory and regulatory T cells. Libraries were prepared by immunoSEQ multiplex PCR; TCRdb keeps only in-frame clonotypes and omits some of them. The data contain more than 350,000 clones, more than 9.5% of them singletons. Stem cell-like memory, regulatory, central memory and naive CD4+ cells were sorted via CD45RO/CCR7/CD25/CD127/CD95/CD27. V was clipped by 8 bases and J by 2 bases, with 8 bases between them. CDR1 and CDR2 from the germline V gene are KGHSH and LQKENI. The CDR3 consists of 12 residues.

This sequence joins TRBV18 and TRBJ2-3, with D possibly matching TRBD2 (6 bases). The specimen sequenced was naive CD4+ T cells from blood. This receptor was identified in a woman between 18 and 29 years old in good health. The chain's CDR3 is CASRGFTDTQYF. The CDR3 DNA reads TGTGCCAGCCGGGGGTTCACAGATACGCAGTATTTT.